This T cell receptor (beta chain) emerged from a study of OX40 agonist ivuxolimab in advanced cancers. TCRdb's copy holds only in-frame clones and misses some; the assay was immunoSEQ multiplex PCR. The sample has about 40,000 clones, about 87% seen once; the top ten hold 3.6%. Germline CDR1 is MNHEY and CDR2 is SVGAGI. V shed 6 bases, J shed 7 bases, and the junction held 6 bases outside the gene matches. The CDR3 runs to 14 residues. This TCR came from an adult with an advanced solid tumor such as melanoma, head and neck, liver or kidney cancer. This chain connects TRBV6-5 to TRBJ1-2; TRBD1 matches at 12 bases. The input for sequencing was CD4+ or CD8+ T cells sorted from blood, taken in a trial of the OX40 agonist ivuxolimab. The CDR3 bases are TGTGCCAGCAGGAGGGACAGGGGGCGCGGTGGCTACACCTTC. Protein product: CASRRDRGRGGYTF.